This T cell receptor (beta chain) derives from a study of T cell responses to AZD1222 COVID-19 vaccine. Overall study results and limits: The donor group comprised mostly white British people and more females; the analysis possibly underestimated clonal diversity. Repertoires were collected only later (after the peak T cell response had occurred). Along spike, vaccine-associated CD4 TCRs were found throughout, with dominance at 160-218 and 743-854. Increased Spike-specific TCR breadth and depth were observed after two AZD1222 doses.

The CDR3 loop spans 14 amino acids. Germline CDR1 reads SGHVS; CDR2 reads FQNEAQ. The V gene lost 3 bases and the J gene lost 8 bases, with 11 bases spanning the gap. TCRdb's table, derived via immunoSEQ multiplex PCR, lists solely in-frame clones and lacks some. The data hold 150,000 to 200,000 clones, with 85% to 90% observed a single time. A note on this clone: What it binds is not known.

This specimen was peripheral blood, taken on day 0 of AZD1222 vaccination. The TCR was taken from an adult in good health. The V and J genes are TRBV7-8 and TRBJ1-6; D may be TRBD1 (6 bases). The chain's CDR3 is CASSLGDTDSPLHF. CDR3 DNA sequence: TGTGCCAGCAGCTTGGGGGACACTGATTCACCCCTCCACTTT.